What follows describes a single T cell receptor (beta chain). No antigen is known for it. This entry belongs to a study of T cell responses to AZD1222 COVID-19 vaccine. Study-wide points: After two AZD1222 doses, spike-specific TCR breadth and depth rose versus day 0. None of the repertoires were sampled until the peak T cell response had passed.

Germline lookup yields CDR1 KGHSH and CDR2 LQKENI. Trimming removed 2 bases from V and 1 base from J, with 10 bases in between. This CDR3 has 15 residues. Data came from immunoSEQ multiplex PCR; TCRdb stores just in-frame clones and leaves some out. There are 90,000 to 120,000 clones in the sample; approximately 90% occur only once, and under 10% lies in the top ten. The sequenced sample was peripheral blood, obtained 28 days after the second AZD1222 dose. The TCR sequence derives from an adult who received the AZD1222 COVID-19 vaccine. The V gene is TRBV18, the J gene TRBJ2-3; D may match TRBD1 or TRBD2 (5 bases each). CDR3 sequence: CASSPVRGGTDTQYF. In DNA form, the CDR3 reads TGTGCCAGCTCACCAGTGAGAGGGGGCACAGATACGCAGTATTTT.